This T cell receptor (beta chain) was retrieved from a study of T-cell reconstitution after alpha-beta-depleted transplantation in children. The library targeted TCRbeta and was prepared with unique molecular identifiers. TCRdb re-derived calls from the PCR reads in MiXCR, one entry per CDR3 protein. This table has about 690,000 distinct CDR3 sequences, roughly 17% appearing once. This clonotype was found a few times. The specimen comprised PBMCs from the stem cell graft donor, sampled from the stem cell graft. The sequence was collected from a human donor who donated a stem cell graft to a child with acute myeloid leukemia.

This chain's CDR3 is CASVGLAGGGDIQYF. CDR3 nucleotide sequence: TGTGCCAGTGTAGGACTAGCGGGGGGCGGAGACATTCAGTACTTC. The rearrangement links TRBV25-1 to TRBJ2-4, with 14 positions matching TRBD2. The V gene's germline CDR1 is MGHDK and CDR2 SYGVNS. Trimming at V came to 9 bases and at J to 8 bases, leaving 9 bases not matched to a gene. The CDR3 is made up of 15 amino acids.